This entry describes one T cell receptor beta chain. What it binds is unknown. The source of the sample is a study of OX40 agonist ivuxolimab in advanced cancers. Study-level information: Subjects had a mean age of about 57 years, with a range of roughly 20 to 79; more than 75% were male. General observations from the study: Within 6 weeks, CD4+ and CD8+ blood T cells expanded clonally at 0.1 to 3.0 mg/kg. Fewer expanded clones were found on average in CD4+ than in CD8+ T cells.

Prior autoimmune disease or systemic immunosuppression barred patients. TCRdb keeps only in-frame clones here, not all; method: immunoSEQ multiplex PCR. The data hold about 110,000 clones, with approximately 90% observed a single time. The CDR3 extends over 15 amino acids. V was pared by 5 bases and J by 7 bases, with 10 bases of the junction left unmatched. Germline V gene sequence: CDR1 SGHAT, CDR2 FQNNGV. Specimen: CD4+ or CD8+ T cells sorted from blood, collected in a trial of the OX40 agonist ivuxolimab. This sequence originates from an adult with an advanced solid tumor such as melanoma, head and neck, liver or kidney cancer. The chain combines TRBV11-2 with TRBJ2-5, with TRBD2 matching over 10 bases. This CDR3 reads CASSHTSGVLGTQYF. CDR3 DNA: TGTGCCAGCAGCCACACTAGCGGGGTGTTAGGGACCCAGTACTTC. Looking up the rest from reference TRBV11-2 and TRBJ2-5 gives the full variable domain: EAGVAQSPRYKIIEKRQSVAFWCNPISGHATLYWYQQILGQGPKLLIQFQNNGVVDDSQLPKDRFSAERLKGVDSTLKIQPAKLEDSAVYLCASSHTSGVLGTQYFGPGTRLLVL.